This T cell receptor (beta chain) was sequenced during a study of control samples from healthy donors and cancer patients. The germline V and J ends were trimmed by 9 bases and 4 bases, with 11 bases remaining between them. The CDR3 consists of 13 residues. Germline V CDR1 and CDR2: KGHDR, SFDVKD. Using immunoSEQ multiplex PCR, the repertoire was profiled, and TCRdb retains in-frame clones only, with some absent. The sample yields 150,000 to 200,000 clones, about 90% seen once. The clonotype originates from a woman aged 25 to 45 in good health. The V call is TRBV24-1, the J call TRBJ2-2; D is possibly TRBD1 (6 bases). The sample comprised blood. The CDR3 spells CATALGGTGELFF. CDR3 DNA: TGTGCCACCGCCCTAGGGGGCACCGGGGAGCTGTTTTTT.